The 3 T cell receptor beta chains below all came from one sample that was sequenced in a study of blood T cells in healthy people across ages. The use of a sample-barcoded 5' primer and a J-beta primer mix characterized a second PCR of roughly 6 to 11 cycles. TCRdb reprocessed the 5' RACE reads with MiXCR, giving one entry per CDR3 protein. This table holds over 600,000 distinct CDR3 sequences, around two fifths found once. Sequences were obtained from blood. The receptor source for this set is an elderly man in good health.

The sample holds one count of this clonotype. V gene TRBV2 combines with J gene TRBJ2-5; a possible D gene is TRBD1 (6 bases). Germline CDR1 SNHLY, CDR2 FYNNEI. The V and J ends lost 7 bases and 2 bases respectively, with 17 bases between them. This CDR3 has 15 residues. Written as DNA, the CDR3 is TGTGCCAGCACCCAAGGGGGTAGGGGGCAAGAGACCCAGTACTTC. This translates into CASTQGGRGQETQYF. The whole variable domain, filled in from reference TRBV2 and TRBJ2-5, reads EPEVTQTPSHQVTQMGQEVILRCVPISNHLYFYWYRQILGQKVEFLVSFYNNEISEKSEIFDDQFSVERPDGSNFTLKIRSTKLEDSAMYFCASTQGGRGQETQYFGPGTRLLVL.

The rearrangement joins TRBV6-6 to TRBJ1-3; D unresolved. V lost 11 bases, J lost 2 bases, and 7 bases lay in between. Germline CDR1 is MNHNY and CDR2 is SVGAGI (reference sequence). The CDR3 covers 11 residues. DNA of the CDR3: TGTGCCCTATCTGCTGGAAACACCATATATTTT. Amino acid sequence: CALSAGNTIYF.

Worth noting for this clonotype: Compared with germline, one end of the junction differs, possibly owing to a read error. The chain is built from TRBV7-2 and TRBJ2-1, with 9 bases identical to TRBD2. The J call is uncertain, as TRBJ2-7 better fits the DNA end. Looked up from germline, CDR1 is SGHTA and CDR2 is FQGNSA. This CDR3 has 16 residues. The CDR3 region is CASSLVGSGSVYGQYF. The CDR3 DNA follows: TGTGCCAGCAGCTTAGTCGGTAGCGGGAGTGTGTACGGGCAGTACTTC.